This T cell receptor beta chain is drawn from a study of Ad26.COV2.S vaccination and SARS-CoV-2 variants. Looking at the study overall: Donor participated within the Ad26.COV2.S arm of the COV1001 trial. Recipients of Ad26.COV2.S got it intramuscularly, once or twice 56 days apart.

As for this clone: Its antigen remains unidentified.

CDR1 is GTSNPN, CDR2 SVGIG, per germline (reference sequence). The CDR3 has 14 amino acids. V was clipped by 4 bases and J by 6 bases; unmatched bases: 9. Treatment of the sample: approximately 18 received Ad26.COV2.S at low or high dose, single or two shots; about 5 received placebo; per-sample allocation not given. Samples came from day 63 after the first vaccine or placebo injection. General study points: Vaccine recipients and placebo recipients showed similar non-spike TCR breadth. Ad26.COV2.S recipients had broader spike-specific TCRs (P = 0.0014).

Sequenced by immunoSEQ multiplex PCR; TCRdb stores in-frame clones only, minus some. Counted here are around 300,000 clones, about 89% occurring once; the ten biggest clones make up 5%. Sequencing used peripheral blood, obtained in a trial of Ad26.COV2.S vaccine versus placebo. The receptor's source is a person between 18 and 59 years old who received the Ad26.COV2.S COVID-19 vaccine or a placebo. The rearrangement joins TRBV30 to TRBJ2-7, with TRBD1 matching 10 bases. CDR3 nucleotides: TGTGCCTGGACCAAACGGGGACAGGGGACCGAGCAGTACTTC. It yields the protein CAWTKRGQGTEQYF.